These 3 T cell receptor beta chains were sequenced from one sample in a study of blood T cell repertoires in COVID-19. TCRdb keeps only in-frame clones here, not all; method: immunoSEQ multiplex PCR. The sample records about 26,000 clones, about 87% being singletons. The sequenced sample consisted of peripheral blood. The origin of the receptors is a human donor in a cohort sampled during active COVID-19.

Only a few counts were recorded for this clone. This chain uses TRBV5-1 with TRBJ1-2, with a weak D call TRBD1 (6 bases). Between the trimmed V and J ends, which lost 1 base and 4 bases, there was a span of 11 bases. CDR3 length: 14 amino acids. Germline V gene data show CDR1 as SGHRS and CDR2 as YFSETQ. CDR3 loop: CASSLSDSVYGYTF. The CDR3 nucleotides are TGCGCCAGCAGCTTGTCGGACAGTGTCTATGGCTACACCTTC. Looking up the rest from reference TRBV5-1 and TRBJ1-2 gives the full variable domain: KAGVTQTPRYLIKTRGQQVTLSCSPISGHRSVSWYQQTPGQGLQFLFEYFSETQRNKGNFPGRFSGRQFSNSRSEMNVSTLELGDSALYLCASSLSDSVYGYTFGSGTRLTVV.

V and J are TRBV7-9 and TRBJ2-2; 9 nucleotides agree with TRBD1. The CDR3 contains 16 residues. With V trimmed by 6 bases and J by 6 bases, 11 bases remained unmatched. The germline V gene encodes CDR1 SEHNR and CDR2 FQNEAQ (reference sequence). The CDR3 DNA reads TGTGCCAGCAGTCAAGGTGGGACAGGGTTACCCGGGGAGCTGTTTTTT. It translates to CASSQGGTGLPGELFF. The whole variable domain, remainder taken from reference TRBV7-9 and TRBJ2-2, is DTGVSQNPRHKITKRGQNVTFRCDPISEHNRLYWYRQTLGQGPEFLTYFQNEAQLEKSRLLSDRFSAERPKGSFSTLEIQRTEQGDSAMYLCASSQGGTGLPGELFFGEGSRLTVL.

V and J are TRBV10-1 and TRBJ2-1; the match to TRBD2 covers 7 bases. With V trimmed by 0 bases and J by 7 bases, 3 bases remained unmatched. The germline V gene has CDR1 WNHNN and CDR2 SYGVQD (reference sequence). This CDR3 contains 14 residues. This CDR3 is CASSESGGKNEQFF. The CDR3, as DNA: TGCGCCAGCAGTGAGTCGGGAGGGAAGAATGAGCAGTTCTTC.